These 6 T cell receptor beta chains originate from one sample sequenced in a study of prognosis after radiotherapy for stage I lung cancer. Multiplex PCR, run in two rounds, amplified TCR beta CDR3 from genomic DNA. Primers (each specific to one TRBV or TRBJ gene) were used in first-round PCR. TCRdb recomputed calls from the multiplex PCR reads with MiXCR, one row per CDR3 protein. Altogether about 28,000 distinct CDR3 sequences are present, around 42% being singletons, with the ten largest covering 15%. The sequencing used PBMCs, collected before or after stereotactic body radiation therapy (not recorded which). These receptors originate from a donor aged 50 or older with non-small cell lung cancer.

Many counts were recorded for this clonotype. This chain uses TRBV19 with TRBJ1-4, with D perhaps TRBD1 (6 bases). Germline-derived CDR1 and CDR2 are LNHDA and SQIVND (reference sequence). The CDR3 has 15 amino acids. Trimming pared 5 bases from V and 1 base from J, leaving 11 bases between. The CDR3 DNA reads as TGTGCCAGTAGTCATGGACAGCGAACTAATGAAAAACTGTTTTTT. It is translated as CASSHGQRTNEKLFF.

About this clonotype itself: One end of the junction fails to match germline, which may point to a read error. The V call is TRBV28, the J call TRBJ1-5; tentative D call: TRBD1 (6 bases). The length of the CDR3 is 16 residues. Germline V gene data show CDR1 as MDHEN and CDR2 as SYDVKM. CDR3 DNA: TGTGCCAGCAGTTATGTGCCTGGGGGGGACAATCATCCCCAGCATTTT. It translates to CASSYVPGGDNHPQHF.

This clonotype rates as medium-sized. This sequence joins TRBV27 and TRBJ1-5, with D perhaps matching TRBD1 (6 bases). CDR3 size: 15 residues. V was cut by 2 bases and J by 6 bases, with 14 bases left in between. Germline V lookup: CDR1 MNHEY, CDR2 SMNVEV (reference sequence). DNA of the CDR3: TGTGCCAGCAGTTTAACAGGGAAGTCATCTCAGCCCCAGCATTTT. Translating gives CASSLTGKSSQPQHF.

The chain combines TRBV28 with TRBJ1-2, with TRBD1 as a possible D gene (5 bases). Germline-derived CDR1 and CDR2 are MDHEN and SYDVKM. The CDR3 runs to 16 residues. Trimming cost V 6 bases and J 0 bases, with 17 bases left between them. The CDR3 DNA is TGTGCCAGCAGGCCGACCGGGGCCTTAGCTAACTATGGCTACACCTTC. It specifies CASRPTGALANYGYTF.

In this sample, this clonotype is medium-sized. The J gene is TRBJ2-2, the V gene TRBV20-1, with a weak D call TRBD1 (6 bases). Trimming stripped 6 bases from V and 0 bases from J, with 11 bases between. Per germline, CDR1 DFQATT and CDR2 SNEGSKA (reference sequence). CDR3 size: 14 residues. The CDR3 here is CSATGNSNTGELFF. The CDR3 DNA sequence: TGCAGTGCCACAGGGAATTCGAACACCGGGGAGCTGTTTTTT.

Notes on this clonotype: This is likely an artifact of a read error, given a far larger clone one base away. The gene calls are TRBV9 and TRBJ2-5, with 9 bases matching TRBD2. The DNA end is more similar to TRBJ2-1, so the J call may be wrong. The length of the CDR3 is 15 residues. Germline-derived CDR1 and CDR2 are SGDLS and YYNGEE. The chain's CDR3 is CASSPGPAGGGEQFF. The CDR3 DNA reads as TGTGCCAGCAGTCCCGGACCAGCGGGGGGTGGTGAGCAGTTCTTC.